This entry concerns a single T cell receptor beta chain. Which antigen it targets is not known. The sample holds no much larger clone one base away, and base qualities are not on file. These data originate in a study of blood T cell repertoires in COVID-19 (dated by TCRdb to the early 2020s). Study-level background: The collaborator samples originated in the United States, Italy and Spain and spanned the acute and convalescent phases of COVID-19. The material from the prospective study consisted of cDNA or gDNA derived from T cells, B-cell-depleted T cells, or PBMCs. Subjects who had been exposed to COVID-19, were actively infected with it, or had recovered from it provided the deeply sampled blood TCRbeta repertoires that made up the dataset. The repertoires were made available in a free public database intended to serve as a resource for research on the immune response to SARS-CoV-2. Samples were obtained from the ongoing ImmuneRACE study (first 160 participants) and from 1,200 or so subjects provided by 6 global collaborators. The sample metadata nearly always contained a de-identified subject ID, COVID-19 status, age in years and sex. HLA class I and class II types, where available, came from metadata supplied by the sample provider rather than from assay-based typing.

TCRbeta CDR3 regions were amplified from genomic DNA by means of the immunoSEQ Assay, a bias-controlled multiplex PCR. In the original analysis: Nucleated cell counts per sample were estimated from amplification of reference gene primers within the assay. Sequence reads were collapsed and filtered to measure the absolute abundance of every unique TCRbeta CDR3 rearrangement. For each sample, productive Simpson clonality was calculated as the square root of Simpson's diversity index over productive rearrangements. TCRdb limited this immuneACCESS table to in-frame rearrangements with V and J called. A share of clones is missing; checked studies link under half to unresolved V genes, and the rest is unexplained. V, J and clone size are those of that table, while D and trimming were read from the DNA. Present in this sample are roughly 70,000 clones, more than 75% of which were seen just once. Around 1.3% of the sample rests with the top ten.

Taken from cysteine to phenylalanine, the CDR3 has 16 residues. Only the CDR3 region is kept as DNA, spanning 48 bases read in frame from base 1. In the germline V gene (reference sequence), CDR1 corresponds to LGHDT and CDR2 to YNNKEL. Trimmed from V: 2 bases; trimmed from J: 5 bases; junction bases lacking a gene match: 7. Whole blood was collected in K2EDTA tubes by collaborating institutions according to the institutions' own protocols. For TCRbeta analysis, collaborators shipped samples as frozen whole blood, isolated PBMCs, or DNA extracted from either of those sample types. Study-wide findings and limitations: How much clinical and demographic metadata was included differed by source and by participant, and the metadata was provided uncurated.

This TCR was sampled from a human donor in a cohort sampled during active COVID-19. Sequenced: peripheral blood. The chain is assembled from TRBV3-1 (or the pseudogene TRBV3-2) and TRBJ2-3; a stretch of 10 junction bases matches TRBD2. CDR3 sequence: CASSQSGRAWGDTQYF. The DNA sequence follows: TGTGCCAGCAGCCAAAGCGGGAGGGCCTGGGGAGATACGCAGTATTTT.